Listed here is a single TCR beta chain. Its antigen is as yet unknown. The CDR3 runs to 13 residues. From germline, CDR1 is WSHSY and CDR2 SAAADI. The V end lost 8 bases, the J end lost 7 bases, and 17 bases lay between the germline ends. The data are from a study of T cell responses to AZD1222 COVID-19 vaccine. Study-wide points: Donor demographics were predominantly white British with a female majority; clonal diversity may be underestimated.

TCRdb's table, derived via immunoSEQ multiplex PCR, lists solely in-frame clones and lacks some. The sample consists of approximately 150,000 clones, approximately 89% of them appearing once. Analyses pooled second doses at about 4 or about 12 weeks. The TCR was taken from an adult who received the AZD1222 COVID-19 vaccine. The rearrangement joins TRBV10-2 to TRBJ2-5, with D unclear. The source material was peripheral blood, sampled 28 days after the second AZD1222 dose. The CDR3 DNA is TGCGCCAGCTTAGCCGCGAGATTCTCGACCCAGTACTTC. It translates to CASLAARFSTQYF.